These 30 T cell receptor beta chains came from one sample sequenced in a study of T cells in Graves' hyperthyroidism and ophthalmopathy. From RNA transcripts, TCR beta CDR3 regions were amplified. Using the HTBI primer set, a first-round RT-PCR was run on the TCR CDR3. TCRdb re-called the multiplex PCR reads with MiXCR, one entry per CDR3 protein. Of under 300,000 distinct CDR3 sequences detected, around 15% appear once; the ten largest clones hold 30% to 35%. Sequences were obtained from blood. The receptors shown here come from a woman in her 50s with Graves' hyperthyroidism that later progressed to Graves' ophthalmopathy.

This chain connects TRBV19 to TRBJ2-7, with 10 bases identical to TRBD1. The germline V gene encodes CDR1 LNHDA and CDR2 SQIVND (reference sequence). The junction had 9 bases not matched to a gene; V was cut back by 8 bases and J by 5 bases. The CDR3 length is 14 residues. CDR3 DNA: TGTGCCAGTGGAACGACAGGGGGCGGACACGAGCAGTACTTC. This translates into CASGTTGGGHEQYF. Looking up the rest from reference TRBV19 and TRBJ2-7 gives the full variable domain: DGGITQSPKYLFRKEGQNVTLSCEQNLNHDAMYWYRQDPGQGLRLIYYSQIVNDFQKGDIAEGYSVSREKKESFPLTVTSAQKNPTAFYLCASGTTGGGHEQYFGPGTRLTVT.

This clonotype has only a few counts. The chain uses TRBV27 and TRBJ1-1; unclear D gene. CDR1 and CDR2 (germline): MNHEY, SMNVEV (reference sequence). V shed 10 bases and J shed 1 base, with 7 bases lying between them. The CDR3 sequence is 11 residues long. This chain's CDR3 is CAMVRNTEAFF. CDR3 in DNA: TGTGCCATGGTGCGGAACACTGAAGCTTTCTTT.

This clonotype was observed at least ten times. The chain recombines TRBV14 with TRBJ2-7; a weak D match, TRBD1 (6 bases). V was trimmed by 4 bases and J by 8 bases, leaving 15 bases between them. The CDR3 length is 13 residues. The germline V gene has CDR1 SGHDN and CDR2 FVKESK. The CDR3 DNA follows: TGTGCCAGCAGCCTCCAAGTCGGGGACAAGCAGTACTTC. Protein sequence: CASSLQVGDKQYF.

This chain uses TRBV4-1 with TRBJ2-6; D is undetermined. V dropped 0 bases and J dropped 2 bases, with 8 bases sitting between them. CDR1 and CDR2 from the germline V gene are MGHRA and YSYEKL. The CDR3 extends over 16 amino acids. CDR3 region: CASSQEARAGANVLTF. The CDR3 DNA reads as TGCGCCAGCAGCCAAGAGGCAAGGGCTGGGGCCAACGTCCTGACTTTC.

This clonotype showed up just a few times. The chain recombines TRBV5-1 with TRBJ1-1; D call uncertain. With 0 bases removed from V and 5 bases from J, the gap between germline ends came to 8 bases. This CDR3 is 13 amino acids long. The germline CDR1 and CDR2 sequences are SGHRS and YFSETQ. This CDR3 reads CASSLGGETEAFF. CDR3 sequence (DNA): TGCGCCAGCAGCTTGGGCGGGGAGACTGAAGCTTTCTTT.

This clonotype was observed at least ten times. J is TRBJ2-5 and V is TRBV2; D remains ambiguous. Trimming stripped 6 bases from V and 4 bases from J, with 9 bases between. Germline values: CDR1 SNHLY, CDR2 FYNNEI. The CDR3 has 12 residues. In DNA, the CDR3 is TGTGCCAGCAGCCTCGATCGAGAGACCCAGTACTTC. This gives the protein CASSLDRETQYF.

This clonotype was seen many times. The V and J genes are TRBV28 and TRBJ1-4, with a tentative D call TRBD1 (5 bases). CDR1 MDHEN and CDR2 SYDVKM come from the germline V gene. This CDR3 is 17 amino acids long. V was shortened by 4 bases and J by 0 bases, with 15 bases between the two germline ends. The CDR3 loop reads CASSSAGLGATNEKLFF. The DNA of the CDR3 is TGTGCCAGCAGTTCAGCAGGGCTTGGAGCAACTAATGAAAAACTGTTTTTT.

This clonotype was recorded at least ten times. The gene calls are TRBV20-1 and TRBJ2-2; no clear D gene. The CDR3 is made up of 11 amino acids. Per germline, CDR1 DFQATT and CDR2 SNEGSKA (reference sequence). Trimming took off 5 bases at V and 5 bases at J, with 6 bases between the two ends. The CDR3 region is CSAYLTGELFF. In DNA, the CDR3 is TGCAGTGCTTACCTGACCGGGGAGCTGTTTTTT.

This clonotype appeared many times. This chain uses TRBV4-2 with TRBJ2-7; D possibly corresponds to TRBD2 (5 bases). Per germline, CDR1 LGHNA and CDR2 YNFKEQ. V lost 0 bases, J lost 2 bases, and 11 bases lay in between. The CDR3 spans 15 residues. The CDR3 DNA is TGTGCCAGCAGCCAAGAAGACGACTACCCCTACGAGCAGTACTTC. Translating gives CASSQEDDYPYEQYF.

This clonotype has a count of ten or more. The CDR3 sequence: CASSTYRGQDGYTF. In nucleotides, the CDR3 is TGTGCCAGCAGTACGTACAGGGGGCAGGATGGCTACACCTTC. The V and J genes are TRBV27 and TRBJ1-2; 9 nucleotides line up with TRBD1. CDR3 length equals 14 residues. With 5 bases clipped from V and 6 bases from J, the junction kept 7 bases outside the gene matches. Per the germline V gene, CDR1 is MNHEY and CDR2 is SMNVEV (reference sequence).

This clonotype was seen a handful of times. The chain has TRBV6-1 and TRBJ2-3; 10 positions agree with TRBD2. The CDR3 length is 14 residues. J lost 6 bases, V lost 7 bases, and 7 bases had no gene match. The germline V gene has CDR1 MNHNS and CDR2 SASEGT. The CDR3 coding sequence is TGTGCCAGCAAAGGTAGCGGGGGGCGGGATACGCAGTATTTT. This sequence encodes CASKGSGGRDTQYF.

This clonotype came up many times. V is TRBV28 and J is TRBJ1-2; D gene uncertain. Germline-derived CDR1 and CDR2 are MDHEN and SYDVKM. Trimming pared 4 bases from V and 0 bases from J, leaving 9 bases between. The CDR3 contains 14 residues. CDR3 nucleotide sequence: TGTGCCAGCAGTTCCGACGGGACTAACTATGGCTACACCTTC. It encodes CASSSDGTNYGYTF.

The chain has TRBV29-1 and TRBJ2-7, with D perhaps TRBD2 (5 bases). CDR1 and CDR2 from the germline V gene are SQVTM and ANQGSEA. The CDR3 is 14 residues long. With 6 bases removed from V and 2 bases from J, the gap between germline ends came to 17 bases. The CDR3 sequence is CSVRRSGGTYEQYF. CDR3 bases: TGCAGCGTCCGGAGGAGCGGAGGAACCTACGAGCAGTACTTC.

This clonotype was seen repeatedly, ten times or more. The chain uses TRBV10-3 and TRBJ2-3; TRBD1 matches 9 bases. The CDR3 spans 14 residues. From germline, CDR1 is ENHRY and CDR2 SYGVKD. J gave up 5 bases and V 0 bases, and 0 bases lay outside the gene matches. The CDR3 here is CAISESGQGDTQYF. As DNA, the CDR3 is TGTGCCATCAGTGAGTCGGGACAGGGAGATACGCAGTATTTT.

The rearrangement joins TRBV7-3 to TRBJ2-1, with TRBD2 identical over 13 bases. The CDR3 spans 16 residues. Germline values: CDR1 SGHTA, CDR2 FQGTGA. Unmatched junction bases numbered 8, after V lost 5 bases and J lost 7 bases. CDR3 sequence (DNA): TGTGCCAGCAGCCCCGACCGACTAGCGGGAGGAAATGAGCAGTTCTTC. Protein: CASSPDRLAGGNEQFF.

This clonotype occurred many times. The chain carries TRBV11-2 and TRBJ2-3; TRBD1 might be the D (6 bases). Germline V lookup: CDR1 SGHAT, CDR2 FQNNGV. The CDR3 is made up of 16 amino acids. Deletions cut 1 base from V and 2 bases from J, with 13 bases between. In DNA form, the CDR3 reads TGTGCCAGCAGCTTAGTCAGGGACACCTACACAGATACGCAGTATTTT. Protein sequence: CASSLVRDTYTDTQYF.

This clonotype was detected a few times. The chain employs TRBV30 and TRBJ1-2, with TRBD1 matching over 9 bases. The V and J ends lost 7 bases and 6 bases, in that order; junction bases with no gene match: 12. Germline V gene sequence: CDR1 GTSNPN, CDR2 SVGIG (reference sequence). The CDR3 extends over 14 amino acids. This CDR3 reads CASTSRTGVDGYTF. The CDR3 region has the DNA TGTGCCTCTACCTCCAGGACAGGGGTGGATGGCTACACCTTC. The full variable domain, completed using reference TRBV30 and TRBJ1-2, is SQTIHQWPATLVQPVGSPLSLECTVEGTSNPNLYWYRQAAGRGLQLLFYSVGIGQISSEVPQNLSASRPQDRQFILSSKKLLLSDSGFYLCASTSRTGVDGYTFGSGTRLTVV.

This clonotype was seen a handful of times. The chain has TRBV28 and TRBJ1-4, with TRBD1 matching over 8 bases. CDR3 size: 13 residues. Germline V gene sequence: CDR1 MDHEN, CDR2 SYDVKM. V shed 4 bases, J shed 7 bases, and the junction held 2 bases outside the gene matches. CDR3 in amino acids: CASSSGQGEKLFF. The CDR3 bases are TGTGCCAGCAGTTCCGGACAGGGTGAAAAACTGTTTTTT.

This clonotype was picked up many times. V is TRBV7-2 and J is TRBJ2-1; 8 bases line up with TRBD2. The CDR3 spans 16 residues. Unmatched junction bases numbered 11, after V lost 6 bases and J lost 4 bases. Germline V gene lookup returns CDR1 SGHTA and CDR2 FQGNSA. The CDR3 DNA reads TGTGCCAGCAGTCCCAGCGGGAGTTGGTTGTACAATGAGCAGTTCTTC. It yields the protein CASSPSGSWLYNEQFF.

At least ten counts were recorded for this clonotype. The chain has TRBV7-2 and TRBJ2-1, with D possibly TRBD2 on 6 matching bases. CDR1 is SGHTA, CDR2 FQGNSA, per germline. This CDR3 is 15 amino acids long. Deletions cut 5 bases from V and 3 bases from J, with 14 bases between. The CDR3 spells CASSVSGTGYNEQFF. The CDR3 DNA sequence: TGTGCCAGCAGCGTTTCCGGGACTGGCTACAATGAGCAGTTCTTC. The full variable domain, completed using reference TRBV7-2 and TRBJ2-1, is GAGVSQSPSNKVTEKGKDVELRCDPISGHTALYWYRQSLGQGLEFLIYFQGNSAPDKSGLPSDRFSAERTGGSVSTLTIQRTQQEDSAVYLCASSVSGTGYNEQFFGPGTRLTVL.

This clonotype was recorded many times. Relative to the germline gene, one junction end is altered; a read error may explain this. The chain has TRBV20-1 and TRBJ1-5; perhaps TRBD1 as D (6 bases). Germline V CDR1 and CDR2: DFQATT, SNEGSKA (reference sequence). The CDR3 has 12 residues. In nucleotides, the CDR3 is TGCAGTGCCAGAGGCGGGGGCGACCCCCAGCATTTT. The encoded protein is CSARGGGDPQHF.

This clonotype was seen at least ten times. The rearrangement uses TRBV20-1 and TRBJ2-1; D may be TRBD2 (6 bases). Germline CDR1 is DFQATT and CDR2 is SNEGSKA (reference sequence). The ends were cut back, 4 bases at V and 1 base at J, with 8 bases in the middle. CDR3 length: 13 amino acids. As DNA, the CDR3 is TGCAGTGCTACGACTAGATCCTACAATGAGCAGTTCTTC. This encodes CSATTRSYNEQFF.

This clonotype was seen at least ten times. The V gene is TRBV28, the J gene TRBJ2-7; D might be TRBD1 (5 bases). From germline, CDR1 is MDHEN and CDR2 SYDVKM. The V end lost 9 bases, the J end lost 5 bases, and 14 bases lay between the germline ends. The CDR3 loop spans 12 amino acids. Here the CDR3 reads CASSQVRDEQYF. CDR3 nucleotide sequence: TGTGCCAGTTCACAGGTCCGCGACGAGCAGTACTTC.

This clonotype was found many times. The V call is TRBV10-3, the J call TRBJ2-7; the match to TRBD1 covers 7 bases. The CDR3 sequence is 12 residues long. The germline V gene has CDR1 ENHRY and CDR2 SYGVKD. The V and J ends lost 5 bases and 4 bases, in that order; junction bases with no gene match: 2. The CDR3 sequence is CAISRTGYEQYF. The CDR3 DNA reads as TGTGCCATCAGTAGGACAGGTTACGAGCAGTACTTC.

This clonotype was found a few times. The genes are TRBV16 and TRBJ1-2; 7 positions match TRBD1. The junction had 2 bases not matched to a gene; V was cut back by 4 bases and J by 6 bases. There are 12 residues in the CDR3. Germline V CDR1 and CDR2: KGHSY, FQNENV. The DNA of the CDR3 is TGTGCCAGCAGCCCGGACAGGCATGGCTACACCTTC. It codes for CASSPDRHGYTF.

Many counts were recorded for this clonotype. The V and J genes are TRBV20-1 and TRBJ2-3; 7 nucleotides line up with TRBD2. The trim removed 4 bases at V and 0 bases at J, leaving 7 bases unmatched. The CDR3 has 15 amino acids. The germline CDR1 and CDR2 sequences are DFQATT and SNEGSKA (reference sequence). CDR3 sequence (DNA): TGCAGTGCTAACCCTAAGGGAGGGAGCACAGATACGCAGTATTTT. Its protein is CSANPKGGSTDTQYF.

This clonotype was seen only a few times. The V call is TRBV19, the J call TRBJ2-5, with D unresolved. This CDR3 is built from 11 residues. The V end lost 3 bases, the J end lost 4 bases, and 3 bases lay between the germline ends. The V gene's germline CDR1 is LNHDA and CDR2 SQIVND (reference sequence). The chain's CDR3 is CASSIPETQYF. DNA of the CDR3: TGTGCCAGTAGTATCCCAGAGACCCAGTACTTC.

The table lists this clonotype with a few counts. DNA for the CDR3: TGTGCCACCAGTGGCCGATCCTCCTACAATGAGCAGTTCTTC. Translating gives CATSGRSSYNEQFF. V usage is TRBV24-1 and J usage is TRBJ2-1; unclear D gene. The germline CDR1 and CDR2 sequences are KGHDR and SFDVKD. The length of the CDR3 is 14 residues. V gave up 5 bases and J gave up 0 bases, with 7 bases separating them.

This clonotype was seen at least ten times. The chain is built from TRBV2 and TRBJ1-5; 8 bases map to TRBD1. The CDR3 loop spans 14 amino acids. With V trimmed by 6 bases and J by 5 bases, 6 bases remained unmatched. The germline V gene has CDR1 SNHLY and CDR2 FYNNEI. CDR3 bases: TGTGCCAGCAGAAGTACGGACAGGGATCAGCCCCAGCATTTT. This gives the protein CASRSTDRDQPQHF.

Many counts were recorded for this clonotype. The chain combines TRBV2 with TRBJ1-5, with D perhaps TRBD1 (6 bases). V was clipped by 2 bases and J by 2 bases, with 13 bases between them. Germline V gives CDR1 SNHLY, CDR2 FYNNEI. The CDR3 contains 16 residues. CDR3 sequence reads: CASSERLSGGNQPQHF. The CDR3 nucleotides are TGTGCCAGCAGTGAACGGCTCTCAGGGGGCAATCAGCCCCAGCATTTT. The variable domain in full, with the rest retrieved from reference TRBV2 and TRBJ1-5, is EPEVTQTPSHQVTQMGQEVILRCVPISNHLYFYWYRQILGQKVEFLVSFYNNEISEKSEIFDDQFSVERPDGSNFTLKIRSTKLEDSAMYFCASSERLSGGNQPQHFGDGTRLSIL.